This T cell receptor beta chain was captured by sequencing in a study of OX40 agonist ivuxolimab in advanced cancers. Study overall: A mean age of roughly 62 years, range roughly 23 to 85, was recorded, and 82.7% were male.

Worth noting for this clone: Its antigen is undetermined.

Study-level findings and limits: Compared with CD4+, CD8+ T cells on average had more expanded clones.

Patients were ineligible given autoimmune disease history or systemic immunosuppression. Generated by immunoSEQ multiplex PCR, the TCRdb table keeps only in-frame clones and is missing some. The repertoire holds around 38,000 clones, 86% seen once, with about 12% in the top ten. CDR3 length: 15 residues. V dropped 4 bases and J dropped 0 bases, with 10 bases sitting between them. CDR1 and CDR2 (germline): PRHDT, FYEKMQ (reference sequence). This sequence joins TRBV13 and TRBJ2-1, with D perhaps TRBD2 (5 bases). This TCR came from an adult with an advanced solid tumor such as melanoma, head and neck, liver or kidney cancer. The material sequenced was CD4+ or CD8+ T cells sorted from blood, taken in a trial of the OX40 agonist ivuxolimab. CDR3 loop: CASSSGGGSYNEQFF. The CDR3 DNA is TGTGCCAGCAGCTCTGGAGGTGGCTCCTACAATGAGCAGTTCTTC. Full variable domain (outside the CDR3, taken from reference TRBV13 and TRBJ2-1): AAGVIQSPRHLIKEKRETATLKCYPIPRHDTVYWYQQGPGQDPQFLISFYEKMQSDKGSIPDRFSAQQFSDYHSELNMSSLELGDSALYFCASSSGGGSYNEQFFGPGTRLTVL.